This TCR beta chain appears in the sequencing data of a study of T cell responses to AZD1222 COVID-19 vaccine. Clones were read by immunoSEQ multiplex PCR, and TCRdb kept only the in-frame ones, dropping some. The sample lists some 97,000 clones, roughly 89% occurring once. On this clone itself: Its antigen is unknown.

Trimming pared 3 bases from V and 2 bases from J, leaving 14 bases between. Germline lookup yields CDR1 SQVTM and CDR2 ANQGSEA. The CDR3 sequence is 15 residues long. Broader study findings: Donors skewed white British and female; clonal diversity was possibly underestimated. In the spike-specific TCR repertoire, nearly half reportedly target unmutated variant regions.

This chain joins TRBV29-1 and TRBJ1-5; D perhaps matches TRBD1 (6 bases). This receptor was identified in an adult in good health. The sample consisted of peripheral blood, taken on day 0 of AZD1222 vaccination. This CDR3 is CSVDVGAGGNQPQHF. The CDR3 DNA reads TGCAGCGTTGATGTGGGGGCGGGAGGCAATCAGCCCCAGCATTTT.